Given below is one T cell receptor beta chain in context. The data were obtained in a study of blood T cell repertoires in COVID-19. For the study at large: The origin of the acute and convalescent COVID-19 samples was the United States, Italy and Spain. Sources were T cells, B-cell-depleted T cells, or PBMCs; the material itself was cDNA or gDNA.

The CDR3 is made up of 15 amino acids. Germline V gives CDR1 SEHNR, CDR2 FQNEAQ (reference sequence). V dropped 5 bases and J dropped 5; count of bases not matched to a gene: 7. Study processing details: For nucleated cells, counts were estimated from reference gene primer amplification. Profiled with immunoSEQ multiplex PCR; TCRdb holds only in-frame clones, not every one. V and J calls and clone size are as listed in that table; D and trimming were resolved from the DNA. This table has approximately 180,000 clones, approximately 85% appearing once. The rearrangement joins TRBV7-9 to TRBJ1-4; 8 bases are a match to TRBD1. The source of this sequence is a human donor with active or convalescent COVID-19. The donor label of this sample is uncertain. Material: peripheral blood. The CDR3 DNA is TGTGCCAGCAGCGCAGGACAGGGAGGCAATGAAAAACTGTTTTTT. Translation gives CASSAGQGGNEKLFF.